The source of this T cell receptor (beta chain) is a study of blood T cell repertoires in COVID-19. Across the study: The United States, Italy and Spain supplied acute and convalescent COVID-19 samples. In each case, the material was cDNA or gDNA derived from T cells, B-cell-depleted T cells, or PBMCs.

V lost 5 bases and J lost 3; bases outside the gene matches: 7. There are 15 residues in the CDR3. Germline CDR1 is SGHTA and CDR2 is FQGTGA. Original data processing: Nucleated cell counts were estimated from reference gene primer amplification. Method: immunoSEQ multiplex PCR; TCRdb's copy keeps in-frame clones and lacks some. The D gene and trimming were derived from the DNA, and the V and J assignments and clone size from that table. The data hold more than 130,000 clones, with around nine tenths observed a single time. This sequence was found in a man aged 45 to 65 with active or convalescent COVID-19. The specimen sequenced was peripheral blood. The V and J genes are TRBV7-3 and TRBJ2-3, with 8 bases fitting TRBD2. CDR3 in amino acids: CASSPAGVKTDTQYF. In DNA, the CDR3 is TGTGCCAGCAGCCCAGCGGGAGTTAAGACAGATACGCAGTATTTT.